These 20 T cell receptor beta chains originate from one sample sequenced in a study of human T cells and chemical hapten exposure. Time point specified: pre-sensitization, week 0. Treatment here: therapeutic diphenylcyclopropenone sensitization with weekly scalp DPC. TCRdb passed the RACE reads through MiXCR, listing each CDR3 protein once. The sample holds roughly 88,000 distinct CDR3 sequences, 8% to 10% seen once. Material: whole blood, obtained in connection with sensitization to the hapten diphenylcyclopropenone (DPC). The receptor source for this set is a woman between 40 and 55 years old with alopecia areata. Some clones in this sample may be carry-over from other donors' samples.

This clonotype came up many times. The chain employs TRBV23-1 and TRBJ2-1, with D possibly being TRBD1 (6 bases). TRBV23-1 is an ORF; its function is uncertain. The germline V and J ends were trimmed by 6 bases and 4 bases, with 22 bases remaining between them. The CDR3 covers 17 residues. CDR3: CASSPLRTGNFYNEQFF. The DNA of the CDR3 is TGCGCCAGCAGCCCTTTACGTACAGGGAACTTTTACAATGAGCAGTTCTTC.

This clonotype showed up just a few times. V is TRBV12-3 or TRBV12-4 and J is TRBJ1-2; tentative D call: TRBD1 (6 bases). The CDR3 contains 11 residues. The V end was cut by 4 bases, the J end by 13 bases, with 13 bases between. CDR3 nucleotide sequence: TGTGCCAGCAGTTCAGGGGTCCATGGCACCTTC. Translated, it gives CASSSGVHGTF.

This clonotype was picked up many times. The chain couples TRBV12-3 or TRBV12-4 to TRBJ2-1, with 7 nucleotides matching TRBD2. CDR3 length: 16 residues. V lost 5 bases to trimming and J lost 3 bases; unmatched junction nucleotides: 10. The CDR3 DNA is TGTGCCAGCAGTAGGGATGGGGGGGGTATCTACAATGAGCAGTTCTTC. Its translation: CASSRDGGGIYNEQFF.

At least ten counts were recorded for this clonotype. J is TRBJ1-1 and V is TRBV20-1; tentatively, D is TRBD1 (5 bases). From germline, CDR1 is DFQATT and CDR2 SNEGSKA (reference sequence). With 2 bases removed from V and 2 bases from J, the gap between germline ends came to 9 bases. The CDR3 contains 13 residues. The CDR3 DNA reads TGCAGTGCTAGATACAGGTCCAACACTGAAGCTTTCTTT. This encodes CSARYRSNTEAFF.

For this clonotype: One base away lies a much larger clone, so this may be a sequencing read error. The chain joins TRBV4-1 to TRBJ2-7; 10 nucleotides align to TRBD1. With 1 base clipped from V and 6 bases from J, the junction kept 6 bases outside the gene matches. CDR1 is MGHRA, CDR2 YSYEKL, per germline. This CDR3 is 15 amino acids long. This chain's CDR3 is CASSQVDRGSVEQYF. The DNA of the CDR3 is TGCGCCAGCAGCCAAGTGGACAGGGGGTCGGTCGAGCAGTACTTC.

V gene TRBV29-1 combines with J gene TRBJ1-5, with unresolved D. There are 12 residues in the CDR3. Germline V gene lookup returns CDR1 SQVTM and CDR2 ANQGSEA. V was pared by 6 bases and J by 0 bases, with 6 bases between. The CDR3 nucleotides are TGCAGCGTAAGCACTAGCAATCAGCCCCAGCATTTT. This sequence encodes CSVSTSNQPQHF.

This clonotype was observed a few times. This chain connects TRBV12-3 or TRBV12-4 to TRBJ1-1, with 11 bases aligning to TRBD1. V gave up 5 bases and J gave up 3 bases; unmatched junction bases: 8. CDR3 length: 16 amino acids. CDR3 region: CASSQDRGLSDTEAFF. The CDR3 DNA reads as TGTGCCAGCAGTCAGGACAGGGGGCTTAGCGACACTGAAGCTTTCTTT.

Many counts were recorded for this clonotype. The chain joins TRBV7-7 to TRBJ2-5; D uncertain. Trimming stripped 8 bases from V and 0 bases from J, with 13 bases between. Germline CDR1 and CDR2: SSHAT and FNYEAQ (reference sequence). This CDR3 comprises 14 residues. CDR3 amino acids: CASASKGNQETQYF. The CDR3 DNA is TGTGCCAGCGCCAGCAAGGGAAACCAAGAGACCCAGTACTTC.

The chain couples TRBV2 to TRBJ1-6; 8 bases line up with TRBD1. J was trimmed by 7 bases and V by 0 bases; bases with no gene match: 5. Germline assignment: CDR1 SNHLY and CDR2 FYNNEI. This CDR3 spans 16 amino acids. The CDR3 nucleotides are TGTGCCAGCAGTGAAGCGCTCAGGGGGCGGAATTCACCCCTCCACTTT. Translating gives CASSEALRGRNSPLHF.

This chain links TRBV20-1 with TRBJ2-3; 9 bases are shared with TRBD1. CDR1 and CDR2 from the germline V gene are DFQATT and SNEGSKA (reference sequence). V trimming: 3 bases; J trimming: 0 bases; junction bases outside the gene matches: 13. The CDR3 runs 18 residues. CDR3 protein: CSARITGGPRLSTDTQYF. DNA for the CDR3: TGCAGTGCTAGGATTACAGGGGGCCCGAGACTCAGCACAGATACGCAGTATTTT.

V and J are TRBV6-2 or TRBV6-3 and TRBJ1-5; the D gene is possibly TRBD1 (6 bases). Germline values: CDR1 MNHEY, CDR2 SVGEGT. This CDR3 has 14 amino acids. The germline V and J ends were trimmed by 7 bases and 2 bases, with 12 bases remaining between them. Here the CDR3 reads CASTDRPRNQPQHF. Written as DNA, the CDR3 is TGTGCCAGCACCGACAGGCCACGCAATCAGCCCCAGCATTTT.

This clonotype was observed at least ten times. The chain joins TRBV30 to TRBJ2-7; no reliable D call. CDR3 size: 12 residues. Germline V gene sequence: CDR1 GTSNPN, CDR2 SVGIG (reference sequence). The V end lost 2 bases, the J end lost 1 base, and 6 bases lay between the germline ends. The CDR3 DNA reads as TGTGCCTGGAGTTGGGGTTCCTACGAGCAGTACTTC. This gives the protein CAWSWGSYEQYF.

The V and J genes are TRBV14 and TRBJ2-1; 7 bases are a match to TRBD2. V dropped 1 base and J dropped 3; count of bases not matched to a gene: 3. This CDR3 comprises 15 residues. Germline-derived CDR1 and CDR2 are SGHDN and FVKESK. The CDR3 bases are TGTGCCAGCAGCCAAGGGGCGGGGGACTACAATGAGCAGTTCTTC. Amino acids: CASSQGAGDYNEQFF.

This rearrangement joins TRBV12-3 or TRBV12-4 to TRBJ2-6; D call uncertain. V was trimmed by 4 bases and J by 0 bases, leaving 7 bases between them. The CDR3 length is 15 residues. Here the CDR3 reads CASSSLGSGANVLTF. CDR3 nucleotide sequence: TGTGCCAGCAGTTCACTGGGCTCTGGGGCCAACGTCCTGACTTTC.

This clonotype was seen many times. The chain carries TRBV7-2 and TRBJ2-7, with D unclear. V dropped 3 bases and J dropped 4 bases, with 10 bases sitting between them. The CDR3 is 13 amino acids. Per the germline V gene, CDR1 is SGHTA and CDR2 is FQGNSA. CDR3 protein: CASSFRGPYEQYF. Here the CDR3 DNA reads TGTGCCAGCAGCTTCCGTGGCCCGTACGAGCAGTACTTC.

This clonotype was observed a handful of times. This chain joins TRBV29-1 and TRBJ2-7; 8 bases map to TRBD1. The length of the CDR3 is 12 residues. J gave up 2 bases and V 4 bases, and 1 base lay outside the gene matches. Germline V CDR1 and CDR2: SQVTM, ANQGSEA. CDR3 nucleotide sequence: TGCAGCGTTGCACAGGGGGCCTACGAGCAGTACTTC. It yields the protein CSVAQGAYEQYF.

The chain is built from TRBV7-9 and TRBJ1-5; D is uncertain. V lost 4 bases, J lost 12 bases, and 13 bases lay in between. The CDR3 contains 12 residues. The germline CDR1 and CDR2 sequences are SEHNR and FQNEAQ (reference sequence). CDR3 protein: CASSYLTEVQHF. Here the CDR3 DNA reads TGTGCCAGCAGCTATCTGACTGAGGTCCAGCATTTT.

The gene calls are TRBV29-1 and TRBJ2-7; 9 bases map to TRBD1. V lost 2 bases, J lost 6 bases, and 8 bases stayed unmatched. This CDR3 contains 14 residues. CDR1 is SQVTM, CDR2 ANQGSEA, per germline. The CDR3 loop reads CSVERTGVPGEQYF. CDR3 nucleotide sequence: TGCAGCGTTGAACGGACAGGGGTTCCCGGCGAGCAGTACTTC.

This clonotype showed up many times. This CDR3 reads CASSLQAGAGDTQYF. As DNA, the CDR3 is TGTGCCAGCAGCTTACAAGCGGGGGCCGGAGATACGCAGTATTTT. This chain connects TRBV11-2 to TRBJ2-3, with 8 bases lining up with TRBD2. V lost 2 bases to trimming and J lost 5 bases; unmatched junction nucleotides: 6. Germline CDR1 reads SGHAT; CDR2 reads FQNNGV. The CDR3 has 15 residues.

The V and J genes are TRBV7-2 and TRBJ2-2; D gene uncertain. The CDR3 is made up of 16 amino acids. Germline CDR1 SGHTA, CDR2 FQGNSA. V lost 2 bases and J lost 2, with 12 bases in between. DNA of the CDR3: TGTGCCAGCAGCTTAAGATCGCCAGTAAACACCGGGGAGCTGTTTTTT. Its translation: CASSLRSPVNTGELFF.